The rows below give T cell receptor beta chains drawn from one sample of a study of T cell repertoires in cytomegalovirus infection. A single record per CDR3 protein comes from TCRdb applying MiXCR to the reads. The profile shows 500,000 to 600,000 distinct CDR3 sequences, approximately 15% of them singletons. Input material: CD8+ T cells from PBMCs. The receptors originated from a human donor in good health (CMV status not recorded). Some clones in this sample may be carry-over from other donors' samples. Both conserved end residues are part of each CDR3. The D gene is left open where the match is weak. Clone size is given for some rows only: seen once, a few or many times, or a class if the clone is expanded.

v_call: TRBV29-1
j_call: TRBJ1-2
clone_size: few
d_call: TRBD1
cdr3_nt: TGCAGCGCCGACAGGGATGACTATGGCTACACCTTC
cdr3_aa: CSADRDDYGYTF

v_call: TRBV27
j_call: TRBJ2-3
clone_size: few
d_call: TRBD2
cdr3_nt: TGTGCCAGCAGTTTTCTGGGGGGACTAGCAGCAGATACGCAGTATTTT
cdr3_aa: CASSFLGGLAADTQYF

v_call: TRBV12-5
j_call: TRBJ1-1
clone_size: many
d_call: -
cdr3_nt: TGTGCTAGTGGTTTATTGAACACTGAAGCTTTCTTT
cdr3_aa: CASGLLNTEAFF

v_call: TRBV27
j_call: TRBJ1-2
clone_size: few
d_call: -
cdr3_nt: TGTGCCAGCAGTTTATCGTGGGGGACTAACTATGGCTACACCTTC
cdr3_aa: CASSLSWGTNYGYTF

v_call: TRBV5-4
j_call: TRBJ2-3
clone_size: -
d_call: TRBD2
cdr3_nt: TGTGCCAGCAGCTTGAAGCGGGAGTTAGGCACAGATACGCAGTATTTT
cdr3_aa: CASSLKRELGTDTQYF

v_call: TRBV12-5
j_call: TRBJ1-1
clone_size: -
d_call: -
cdr3_nt: TGTGCTAGTGGTTTGGGTACATACACTGAAGCTTTCTTT
cdr3_aa: CASGLGTYTEAFF

v_call: TRBV5-1
j_call: TRBJ2-7
clone_size: -
d_call: -
cdr3_nt: TGCGCCAGCAGCTTGAACCAGAAAACCTACGAGCAGTACTTC
cdr3_aa: CASSLNQKTYEQYF

v_call: TRBV30
j_call: TRBJ1-3
clone_size: few
d_call: -
cdr3_nt: TGTGCCTGGAGTGTTGAACGGATCGCTGGAAACACCATATATTTT
cdr3_aa: CAWSVERIAGNTIYF

v_call: TRBV29-1
j_call: TRBJ1-5
clone_size: -
d_call: -
cdr3_nt: TGCAGCGTTGAAGAAGGGAATAATCAGCCCCAGCATTTT
cdr3_aa: CSVEEGNNQPQHF

v_call: TRBV7-2
j_call: TRBJ2-2
clone_size: many
d_call: -
cdr3_nt: TGTGCCAGCACCTGGAACACCGGGGAGCTGTTTTTT
cdr3_aa: CASTWNTGELFF

v_call: TRBV5-4
j_call: TRBJ1-2
clone_size: few
d_call: -
cdr3_nt: TGTGCCAGCAGCTTTACGGGGGGCGGCTATGGCTACACCTTC
cdr3_aa: CASSFTGGGYGYTF

v_call: TRBV27
j_call: TRBJ2-7
clone_size: few
d_call: -
cdr3_nt: TGTGCCAGCAGCTTTTTTAGGGGGTACGAGCAGTACTTC
cdr3_aa: CASSFFRGYEQYF

v_call: TRBV7-8
j_call: TRBJ2-1
clone_size: many
d_call: -
cdr3_nt: TGTGCCAGCATGCGTGGGTCTAAACTTTACAATGAGCAGTTCTTC
cdr3_aa: CASMRGSKLYNEQFF

v_call: TRBV20-1
j_call: TRBJ2-7
clone_size: few
d_call: -
cdr3_nt: TGCAGTGCTAGAGATTTTAGGGGAGCAAGGGTCGAGCAGTACTTC
cdr3_aa: CSARDFRGARVEQYF

v_call: TRBV7-8
j_call: TRBJ2-7
clone_size: many
d_call: TRBD2
cdr3_nt: TGTGCCAGCAGCTTACTGACTAGCGCGGATTACGAGCAGTACTTC
cdr3_aa: CASSLLTSADYEQYF

v_call: TRBV7-9
j_call: TRBJ1-6
clone_size: -
d_call: -
cdr3_nt: TGTGCCAGCACCAACGCTCAGGGTGGGAGTTCACCCCTCCACTTT
cdr3_aa: CASTNAQGGSSPLHF

v_call: TRBV9
j_call: TRBJ1-5
clone_size: -
d_call: -
cdr3_nt: TGTGCCAGCAGCGTAGGAGCAGGGATGGGACAGCCCCAGCATTTT
cdr3_aa: CASSVGAGMGQPQHF

v_call: TRBV7-3
j_call: TRBJ2-1
clone_size: few
d_call: TRBD2
cdr3_nt: TGTGCCAGCAGCTCCGGGACTAGCAATTTGGATGAGCAGTTCTTC
cdr3_aa: CASSSGTSNLDEQFF

v_call: TRBV7-8
j_call: TRBJ2-3
clone_size: many
d_call: TRBD2
cdr3_nt: TGTGCCAGCAGCTTAGGTCTAGCGGGAGGGCCAGGAGATACGCAGTATTTT
cdr3_aa: CASSLGLAGGPGDTQYF

v_call: TRBV3-1
j_call: TRBJ2-7
clone_size: -
d_call: -
cdr3_nt: TGTGCCAGCAGCCGTCTGCGGGGCTCCTACGAGCAGTACTTC
cdr3_aa: CASSRLRGSYEQYF

v_call: TRBV15
j_call: TRBJ2-1
clone_size: few
d_call: -
cdr3_nt: TGTGCCACCAGCAGAGAAAGAGACAGGACGGTCGAGCAGTTCTTC
cdr3_aa: CATSRERDRTVEQFF

v_call: TRBV16
j_call: TRBJ2-7
clone_size: -
d_call: -
cdr3_nt: TGTGCCAGCAGCCAATCGGCTGGGAGGGACAGGACTGCCTACGAGCAGTACTTC
cdr3_aa: CASSQSAGRDRTAYEQYF

v_call: TRBV6-1
j_call: TRBJ2-2
clone_size: many
d_call: -
cdr3_nt: TGTGCCAGCAGTGAAGGGACCGGGGAGCTGTTTTTT
cdr3_aa: CASSEGTGELFF

v_call: TRBV6-1
j_call: TRBJ1-5
clone_size: many
d_call: -
cdr3_nt: TGTGCCAGCAGTGAATATGACAGCACGGGTCAGCCCCAGCATTTT
cdr3_aa: CASSEYDSTGQPQHF

v_call: TRBV7-9
j_call: TRBJ2-5
clone_size: many
d_call: -
cdr3_nt: TGTGCCAGCAGTAATCCGGGATTACAAGAGACCCAGTACTTC
cdr3_aa: CASSNPGLQETQYF

v_call: TRBV7-9
j_call: TRBJ1-5
clone_size: many
d_call: -
cdr3_nt: TGTGCCAGCAGCTTAGCCGGGGATAGCAATCAGCCCCAGCATTTT
cdr3_aa: CASSLAGDSNQPQHF

v_call: TRBV18
j_call: TRBJ2-1
clone_size: -
d_call: -
cdr3_nt: TGTGCCAGCTCAGGAGACTCCCACTCCTACAATGAGCAGTTCTTC
cdr3_aa: CASSGDSHSYNEQFF

v_call: TRBV27
j_call: TRBJ2-5
clone_size: -
d_call: -
cdr3_nt: TGTGCCAGCAGACCTATAAGGTTAAAAGAGACCCAGTACTTC
cdr3_aa: CASRPIRLKETQYF

v_call: TRBV7-6
j_call: TRBJ2-1
clone_size: many
d_call: -
cdr3_nt: TGTGCCAGCAGCTTAATCGGGAATACGGATAATGAGCAGTTCTTC
cdr3_aa: CASSLIGNTDNEQFF

v_call: TRBV7-9
j_call: TRBJ2-4
clone_size: many
d_call: TRBD2
cdr3_nt: TGTGCCAGCAGCCGCCTGGCGGGAGCAGTCAAAAACATTCAGTACTTC
cdr3_aa: CASSRLAGAVKNIQYF

v_call: TRBV2
j_call: TRBJ1-2
clone_size: -
d_call: -
cdr3_nt: TGTGCCAGCAGTGACTTGGACAGCGAGAGTTATGGCTACACCTTC
cdr3_aa: CASSDLDSESYGYTF

v_call: TRBV9
j_call: TRBJ2-7
clone_size: -
d_call: TRBD1
cdr3_nt: TGTGCCAGCAGCCCAAAAGGGGGACAGGAAGCCTACGAGCAGTACTTC
cdr3_aa: CASSPKGGQEAYEQYF

v_call: TRBV15
j_call: TRBJ2-4
clone_size: -
d_call: TRBD1
cdr3_nt: TGTGCCACACAGGGGGGTGACAAAAACATTCAGTACTTC
cdr3_aa: CATQGGDKNIQYF

v_call: TRBV5-1
j_call: TRBJ2-1
clone_size: few
d_call: -
cdr3_nt: TGCGCCAGCAGCTTGGTAGACTCTACTTACAATGAGCAGTTCTTC
cdr3_aa: CASSLVDSTYNEQFF

v_call: TRBV27
j_call: TRBJ2-3
clone_size: -
d_call: -
cdr3_nt: TGTGCCAGCAGTTTATGGGGCCAAGATACGCAGTATTTT
cdr3_aa: CASSLWGQDTQYF

v_call: TRBV27
j_call: TRBJ2-1
clone_size: -
d_call: TRBD2
cdr3_nt: TGTGCCAGCAGTCACCCGGGGACTAGCGGGAGCCCCAATGAGCAGTTCTTC
cdr3_aa: CASSHPGTSGSPNEQFF

v_call: TRBV27
j_call: TRBJ1-2
clone_size: many
d_call: TRBD1
cdr3_nt: TGTGCCAGCAGTTACGGACAGGGCAGTGGCTACACCTTC
cdr3_aa: CASSYGQGSGYTF